Presented here are 24 T cell receptor beta chains from one specimen sequenced in a study of T cells in Graves' hyperthyroidism and ophthalmopathy. RNA transcripts served as the template for amplifying TCR beta CDR3 regions. The HTBI primer set drove a first-round RT-PCR of the TCR CDR3. TCRdb fed the multiplex PCR reads into MiXCR, producing one record per CDR3 protein. The sample has a few hundred thousand distinct CDR3 sequences, 12% to 15% seen once. Sequencing was done on a sample of blood. The origin of the receptors is a woman between 18 and 29 years old with Graves' hyperthyroidism.

This clonotype was counted only a few times. This sequence joins TRBV7-6 and TRBJ2-2; 7 bases are a match to TRBD2. This CDR3 region has 14 residues. Germline V gives CDR1 SGHVS, CDR2 FNYEAQ. The junction had 1 base not matched to a gene; V was cut back by 0 bases and J by 6 bases. This CDR3 reads CASSLALAAGELFF. DNA of the CDR3: TGTGCCAGCAGCTTAGCGCTAGCGGCCGGGGAGCTGTTTTTT.

This clonotype showed up many times. V gene TRBV3-1 combines with J gene TRBJ1-1; D not certain. Germline CDR1 LGHDT, CDR2 YNNKEL (reference sequence). Trimming cost V 1 base and J 0 bases, with 6 bases left between them. This CDR3 is built from 14 residues. The CDR3 is CASSQGRLNTEAFF. CDR3 nucleotides: TGTGCCAGCAGCCAAGGACGTCTGAACACTGAAGCTTTCTTT.

Of note for this clonotype: With a much larger clone just one base away, this may be a read error. The chain employs TRBV12-3 or TRBV12-4 and TRBJ2-5; TRBD2 matches at 10 bases. This CDR3 region has 14 residues. Trimming removed 6 bases from V and 3 bases from J; junction bases left unmatched: 4. The CDR3 spells CASSHGLAEETQYF. Written as DNA, the CDR3 is TGTGCCAGCAGCCACGGACTAGCGGAAGAGACCCAGTACTTC.

This clonotype occurred many times. CDR3 coding DNA: TGTGCCAGCAACTCCCTCCGGGACAGCTCCTACGAGCAGTACTTC. Translated: CASNSLRDSSYEQYF. The chain employs TRBV2 and TRBJ2-7; TRBD1 aligns across 7 bases. The V and J ends lost 7 bases and 0 bases, in that order; junction bases with no gene match: 9. Germline values: CDR1 SNHLY, CDR2 FYNNEI. This CDR3 is 15 amino acids long. The whole variable domain, filled in from reference TRBV2 and TRBJ2-7, reads EPEVTQTPSHQVTQMGQEVILRCVPISNHLYFYWYRQILGQKVEFLVSFYNNEISEKSEIFDDQFSVERPDGSNFTLKIRSTKLEDSAMYFCASNSLRDSSYEQYFGPGTRLTVT.

Comment on this clonotype: Its ends do not fully match the called genes, so a read error is possible. The rearrangement joins TRBV2 to TRBJ2-1, with D possibly being TRBD1 (5 bases). This CDR3 spans 12 amino acids. Germline CDR1 SNHLY, CDR2 FYNNEI. The CDR3 is CVSSQGHNEQFF. The CDR3 region has the DNA TGTGTCAGCAGCCAGGGCCACAATGAGCAGTTCTTC.

The sample holds many counts of this clonotype. The V call is TRBV10-3, the J call TRBJ1-2, with D uncertain. The CDR3 length is 12 residues. The V end lost 6 bases, the J end lost 2 bases, and 7 bases lay between the germline ends. Germline V gene data show CDR1 as ENHRY and CDR2 as SYGVKD. For the CDR3, the DNA is TGTGCCATCAGACGGGCCAACTATGGCTACACCTTC. As protein: CAIRRANYGYTF.

The chain recombines TRBV19 with TRBJ2-7; D remains ambiguous. V was pared by 2 bases and J by 5 bases, with 10 bases between. The CDR3 totals 13 residues. Germline-derived CDR1 and CDR2 are LNHDA and SQIVND (reference sequence). In DNA, the CDR3 is TGTGCCAGTAGTATATCGGCAGTTGACGAGCAGTACTTC. Translating gives CASSISAVDEQYF.

The chain carries TRBV19 and TRBJ2-1, with 11 bases identical to TRBD2. The length of the CDR3 is 15 residues. CDR1 is LNHDA and CDR2 is SQIVND in the germline V gene (reference sequence). V lost 3 bases to trimming and J lost 7 bases; unmatched junction nucleotides: 5. CDR3 nucleotide sequence: TGTGCCAGTAGTATGGGGACTAGCGGTCGGAATGAGCAGTTCTTC. Protein: CASSMGTSGRNEQFF.

This clonotype was seen many times. The chain couples TRBV30 to TRBJ2-3; possibly TRBD2 for D (5 bases). This CDR3 comprises 15 residues. Germline V gives CDR1 GTSNPN, CDR2 SVGIG (reference sequence). V shed 0 bases and J shed 2 bases, with 12 bases lying between them. As DNA, the CDR3 is TGTGCCTGGAGTGTTAGTGGGAGCTCCACAGATACGCAGTATTTT. As protein: CAWSVSGSSTDTQYF.

This clonotype appeared a few times. The conserved final phenylalanine or tryptophan is absent from the CDR3, which likely points to a read error. This chain connects TRBV6-1 to TRBJ1-2; a weak D match, TRBD1 (6 bases). CDR3 length: 17 residues. The ends were cut back, 0 bases at V and 2 bases at J, with 16 bases in the middle. Germline CDR1 is MNHNS and CDR2 is SASEGT. This CDR3 reads CASSEALRGGPNYGYTL. The CDR3 DNA is TGTGCCAGCAGTGAAGCGCTTCGGGGGGGGCCCAACTATGGCTACACCCTC.

The rearrangement joins TRBV29-1 to TRBJ2-5; 9 positions agree with TRBD2. The CDR3 contains 18 residues. Trimming removed 1 base from V and 5 bases from J; junction bases left unmatched: 17. From germline, CDR1 is SQVTM and CDR2 ANQGSEA. The chain's CDR3 is CSVEGLRGHSGSSETQYF. The CDR3 bases are TGCAGCGTTGAAGGACTGCGGGGTCATAGCGGGAGTTCGGAGACCCAGTACTTC.

The rearrangement uses TRBV29-1 and TRBJ2-2, with 8 bases fitting TRBD2. Per the germline V gene, CDR1 is SQVTM and CDR2 is ANQGSEA. This CDR3 comprises 12 residues. J gave up 6 bases and V 6 bases, and 3 bases lay outside the gene matches. CDR3 DNA sequence: TGCAGCGTAGCGGGAGCGGCCGGGGAGCTGTTTTTT. It yields the protein CSVAGAAGELFF.

Ten or more counts support this clonotype. The rearrangement links TRBV7-3 to TRBJ2-1, with 8 bases that match TRBD2. Germline CDR1 is SGHTA and CDR2 is FQGTGA. The length of the CDR3 is 14 residues. J was trimmed by 7 bases and V by 2 bases; bases with no gene match: 4. CDR3 bases: TGTGCCAGCAGCTTAGCGGGAGGAGGTAATGAGCAGTTCTTC. Translated: CASSLAGGGNEQFF.

This clonotype was seen repeatedly, ten times or more. V usage is TRBV11-2 and J usage is TRBJ1-1; D gene uncertain. Germline V gene sequence: CDR1 SGHAT, CDR2 FQNNGV. This CDR3 has 16 amino acids. The V end lost 1 base, the J end lost 0 bases, and 12 bases lay between the germline ends. This chain's CDR3 is CASSLGIGGLNTEAFF. The CDR3 DNA is TGTGCCAGCAGCTTAGGCATAGGAGGGCTGAACACTGAAGCTTTCTTT.

This clonotype was seen at least ten times. V usage is TRBV20-1 and J usage is TRBJ2-1; D is uncertain. This CDR3 spans 13 amino acids. CDR1 and CDR2 from the germline V gene are DFQATT and SNEGSKA (reference sequence). Trimming cost V 0 bases and J 0 bases, with 3 bases left between them. The CDR3 is CSARESSYNEQFF. DNA for the CDR3: TGCAGTGCTAGAGAGTCCTCCTACAATGAGCAGTTCTTC.

There are many counts of this clonotype. The genes are TRBV2 and TRBJ2-5; 7 bases map to TRBD1. V gave up 11 bases and J gave up 5 bases; unmatched junction bases: 5. CDR1 and CDR2 from the germline V gene are SNHLY and FYNNEI. This CDR3 contains 11 residues. CDR3 bases: TGTGCCTCCACCAGGGGGGAGACCCAGTACTTC. Its protein product is CASTRGETQYF.

This clonotype has at least ten counts. The chain carries TRBV28 and TRBJ2-5; 9 bases fit TRBD1. CDR1 and CDR2 from the germline V gene are MDHEN and SYDVKM. The CDR3 spans 14 residues. J gave up 5 bases and V 8 bases, and 9 bases lay outside the gene matches. The CDR3 is CASYRGLLGETQYF. The CDR3 bases are TGTGCCAGCTACAGGGGGCTTTTAGGGGAGACCCAGTACTTC. The full variable domain, in which reference TRBV28 and TRBJ2-5 provide the parts outside the CDR3, is DVKVTQSSRYLVKRTGEKVFLECVQDMDHENMFWYRQDPGLGLRLIYFSYDVKMKEKGDIPEGYSVSREKKERFSLILESASTNQTSMYLCASYRGLLGETQYFGPGTRLLVL.

This clonotype was recorded many times. The CDR3, as DNA: TGTGCCAGCAGCCTGACAGGGGGCAGACAGCCCCAGCATTTT. It codes for CASSLTGGRQPQHF. V gene TRBV7-2 combines with J gene TRBJ1-5, with 10 positions matching TRBD1. Trimming removed 5 bases from V and 7 bases from J; junction bases left unmatched: 5. The CDR3 has 14 amino acids. Per germline, CDR1 SGHTA and CDR2 FQGNSA.

This chain uses TRBV28 with TRBJ1-2; 9 bases are a match to TRBD1. In germline, CDR1 is MDHEN, CDR2 SYDVKM. The V gene end was trimmed by 6 bases and the J gene end by 14 bases; junction bases not matched to a gene: 16. This CDR3 has 14 residues. The CDR3 protein is CASSQGDRVSGRTF. The CDR3 nucleotides are TGTGCCAGCAGCCAGGGGGACAGGGTCTCTGGAAGGACCTTC.

This clonotype was counted many times. The V gene is TRBV6-2 or TRBV6-3, the J gene TRBJ1-5; no clear D gene. Germline CDR1 MNHEY, CDR2 SVGEGT. The CDR3 has 14 residues. Trimming took off 6 bases at V and 4 bases at J, with 13 bases between the two ends. The CDR3 sequence: CASSGGQPNQPQHF. CDR3 DNA: TGTGCCAGCAGCGGCGGGCAGCCTAATCAGCCCCAGCATTTT.

This clonotype was detected a few times. This rearrangement joins TRBV3-1 to TRBJ2-7; D is perhaps TRBD2 (6 bases). Trimming stripped 5 bases from V and 3 bases from J, with 11 bases between. The CDR3 runs to 13 residues. Germline assignment: CDR1 LGHDT and CDR2 YNNKEL (reference sequence). The DNA of the CDR3 is TGTGCCAGCAGCTCTCGGACTAACTACGAGCAGTACTTC. The encoded protein is CASSSRTNYEQYF.

This clonotype showed up many times. The rearrangement joins TRBV6-1 to TRBJ2-7; 9 nucleotides align to TRBD2. Germline-derived CDR1 and CDR2 are MNHNS and SASEGT. Losses at the gene ends were 6 bases for V and 2 bases for J; bases not matched to a gene: 11. There are 16 residues in the CDR3. The CDR3 spells CASSQLGLASAYEQYF. DNA of the CDR3: TGTGCCAGCAGCCAATTGGGACTAGCAAGTGCCTACGAGCAGTACTTC.

This clonotype turned up a few times. J is TRBJ2-3 and V is TRBV24-1; D is unresolved. This CDR3 is built from 13 residues. V was trimmed by 6 bases and J by 0 bases, leaving 6 bases between them. Germline V lookup: CDR1 KGHDR, CDR2 SFDVKD. DNA for the CDR3: TGTGCCACCAGTCTGACTAGCACAGATACGCAGTATTTT. Amino acid sequence: CATSLTSTDTQYF.

This clonotype was counted at least ten times. The chain uses TRBV12-3 or TRBV12-4 and TRBJ1-2, with 9 bases matching TRBD1. The CDR3 runs to 14 residues. Germline trimming cut 5 bases from V and 3 bases from J; bases unmatched to any gene: 4. CDR3 in amino acids: CASSRQGGHYGYTF. In DNA form, the CDR3 reads TGTGCCAGCAGTCGACAGGGGGGCCACTATGGCTACACCTTC.